One sample yielded the 27 T cell receptor beta chains listed below, sequenced in a study of breast tumors, draining lymph nodes, adjacent tissues. TCRdb re-analysed the multiplex PCR reads in MiXCR, keeping a single row per CDR3 protein. The sample holds some 250,000 distinct CDR3 sequences, under 35% seen once. Samples came from axillary lymph nodes draining the breast cancer. Sequenced: axillary lymph node tissue. The receptors were sampled from a female donor with breast cancer. Some clones in this sample may be carry-over from other donors' samples.

This clonotype was counted at least ten times. V usage is TRBV6-5 and J usage is TRBJ1-6, with 9 bases identical to TRBD1. Germline V lookup: CDR1 MNHEY, CDR2 SVGAGI. The CDR3 is 17 amino acids. With 0 bases clipped from V and 7 bases from J, the junction kept 7 bases outside the gene matches. This CDR3 reads CASSYSNSGTGNSPLHF. CDR3 coding DNA: TGTGCCAGCAGTTACTCGAATAGCGGGACAGGGAATTCACCCCTCCACTTT.

This clonotype showed up many times. The chain's CDR3 is CASSSTGRLYEQYF. CDR3 in DNA: TGTGCCAGCAGCTCGACGGGACGCCTCTACGAGCAGTACTTC. The chain is built from TRBV7-2 and TRBJ2-7; D assignment may be TRBD1 or TRBD2 (5 bases each). Between the trimmed V and J ends, which lost 4 bases and 3 bases, there was a span of 13 bases. The CDR3 sequence is 14 residues long. CDR1 is SGHTA and CDR2 is FQGNSA in the germline V gene.

Turning to this clonotype: This clone may be a read error of a much larger clone one base away. This rearrangement joins TRBV20-1 to TRBJ1-2, with D possibly TRBD1 on 6 matching bases. This CDR3 is 12 amino acids long. Germline CDR1 is DFQATT and CDR2 is SNEGSKA (reference sequence). The CDR3 is CSAQDRNYGSTF. The CDR3, as DNA: TGCAGTGCGCAAGACAGGAACTATGGCTCCACCTTC.

This clonotype was picked up one time. V and J are TRBV20-1 and TRBJ2-6; 8 bases agree with TRBD1. Per germline, CDR1 DFQATT and CDR2 SNEGSKA (reference sequence). V gave up 5 bases and J gave up 2 bases; unmatched junction bases: 5. The CDR3 covers 15 residues. The CDR3 DNA reads as TGCAGTGCTTCCCAGGGGGCGGCTGGGGCCAACGTCCTGACTTTC. Its translation: CSASQGAAGANVLTF.

This clonotype was picked up a small number of times. A much larger clonotype is one base distant, so this may be a read error. The V and J genes are TRBV7-2 and TRBJ1-6; possibly TRBD1 for D (6 bases). Per germline, CDR1 SGHTA and CDR2 FQGNSA. Between the trimmed V and J ends, which lost 5 bases and 11 bases, there was a span of 28 bases. This CDR3 contains 18 residues. The DNA of the CDR3 is TGTGCCAGCAGCCTCTTAAGGGCAGCGTTGAGGGGGAATCCACCCCTCCACTTT. Amino acid sequence: CASSLLRAALRGNPPLHF.

There are a few counts of this clonotype. This chain's CDR3 is CASSYLRHRPGQGHENIQYF. In nucleotides, the CDR3 is TGTGCCAGCAGTTACTTGAGGCATCGGCCGGGACAGGGGCATGAAAACATTCAGTACTTC. The V call is TRBV6-6, the J call TRBJ2-4, with TRBD1 matching over 10 bases. CDR1 is MNHNY, CDR2 SVGAGI, per germline (reference sequence). With V trimmed by 1 base and J by 5 bases, 17 bases remained unmatched. The CDR3 sequence is 20 residues long.

In this sample, this clonotype turned up many times. The chain has TRBV9 and TRBJ2-1; TRBD2 matches at 14 bases. Trimming cost V 5 bases and J 4 bases; bases outside gene matches: 14. The CDR3 is 19 residues long. Germline CDR1 SGDLS, CDR2 YYNGEE. CDR3 protein: CASSGWLTSGRAGYNEQFF. CDR3 DNA sequence: TGTGCCAGCAGTGGCTGGCTGACTAGCGGGAGGGCCGGGTACAATGAGCAGTTCTTC.

This clonotype has more than one count but fewer than ten. The chain combines TRBV19 with TRBJ1-1; 12 bases line up with TRBD1. V trimming: 6 bases; J trimming: 5 bases; junction bases outside the gene matches: 4. This CDR3 is built from 14 residues. The germline CDR1 and CDR2 sequences are LNHDA and SQIVND (reference sequence). The DNA of the CDR3 is TGTGCCAGTAGGGGACAGGGGGCGAAAACTGAAGCTTTCTTT. Translated: CASRGQGAKTEAFF.

This clonotype was found many times. This chain's CDR3 is CASSPDINYNEQFF. The CDR3 region has the DNA TGCGCCAGCAGCCCCGACATAAACTACAATGAGCAGTTCTTC. V is TRBV5-1 and J is TRBJ2-1; D ambiguous. The germline V and J ends were trimmed by 4 bases and 3 bases, with 11 bases remaining between them. In germline, CDR1 is SGHRS, CDR2 YFSETQ. The CDR3 length is 14 residues.

This clonotype has at least ten counts. This chain links TRBV11-3 with TRBJ1-6; D is ambiguous. The CDR3 runs 16 residues. V was clipped by 8 bases and J by 0 bases, with 14 bases between them. Germline V gives CDR1 SGHNT, CDR2 YENEEA. The DNA of the CDR3 is TGTGCCAGCGAGATTCGCGTGAACTCCTATAATTCACCCCTCCACTTT. Translation gives CASEIRVNSYNSPLHF.

The chain recombines TRBV3-1 with TRBJ2-1, with TRBD2 identical over 10 bases. The length of the CDR3 is 16 residues. The germline V gene has CDR1 LGHDT and CDR2 YNNKEL (reference sequence). V dropped 0 bases and J dropped 8; count of bases not matched to a gene: 7. Written as DNA, the CDR3 is TGTGCCAGCAGCCAAGATCTTGCTAGCGGGAGCCATGAGCAGTTCTTC. Its translation: CASSQDLASGSHEQFF.

This clonotype was seen more than once but under ten times. V gene TRBV2 combines with J gene TRBJ1-1; TRBD1 aligns across 11 bases. The germline CDR1 and CDR2 sequences are SNHLY and FYNNEI. The CDR3 has 15 amino acids. V lost 6 bases, J lost 8 bases, and 11 bases stayed unmatched. CDR3 protein: CASSGDRGAFGEAFF. The CDR3 DNA follows: TGTGCCAGCAGCGGGGACAGGGGGGCCTTTGGGGAAGCTTTCTTT.

A remark on this clonotype: A much larger clone lies one base from this, so it may be a read error. The V gene is TRBV6-2 or TRBV6-3, the J gene TRBJ2-1; perhaps TRBD1 as D (6 bases). Trimming removed 7 bases at V and 4 bases at J, with 11 bases between. Germline CDR1 and CDR2: MNHEY and SVGEGT. The CDR3 totals 13 residues. The CDR3 sequence is CASKGVTYNEQFF. CDR3 bases: TGTGCCAGCAAGGGGGTTACGTACAATGAGCAGTTCTTC.

Points on this clonotype: In this CDR3 the conserved last residue, phenylalanine or tryptophan, is missing, so a read error is likely. Because the CDR3's place on the DNA is in doubt, the DNA is left out and the CDR3 is given as listed by TCRdb. The chain is built from TRBV9 and TRBJ2-7; the D call of TRBD2 is as the table states it, not checked on the DNA. CDR1 is SGDLS, CDR2 YYNGEE, per germline. The CDR3 is made up of 14 amino acids, end residues included. CDR3 protein: CASSFGGGGYEQSY.

V and J are TRBV11-2 and TRBJ2-2, with D possibly being TRBD2 (6 bases). V lost 5 bases, J lost 7 bases, and 8 bases lay in between. This CDR3 region has 12 residues. In germline, CDR1 is SGHAT, CDR2 FQNNGV. Here the CDR3 reads CASSATSGELFF. The CDR3 DNA follows: TGTGCCAGCAGCGCGACTAGCGGGGAGCTGTTTTTT.

This clonotype was observed a handful of times. This may be a read error: a much more frequent sequence differs by one nucleotide. J is TRBJ2-1 and V is TRBV20-1; D not certain. CDR1 and CDR2 (germline): DFQATT, SNEGSKA (reference sequence). The CDR3 totals 14 residues. V was cut by 7 bases and J by 9 bases, with 22 bases left in between. CDR3 amino acids: CSVLGSVRATEQFF. In DNA, the CDR3 is TGCAGTGTTCTAGGGTCCGTTAGGGCAACTGAGCAGTTCTTC.

Ten or more counts support this clonotype. CDR3 sequence: CASNPLRGNSNQPQHF. DNA for the CDR3: TGTGCCAGTAATCCCCTACGGGGCAATAGCAATCAGCCCCAGCATTTT. The gene calls are TRBV19 and TRBJ1-5; a weak D match, TRBD1 (5 bases). Germline-derived CDR1 and CDR2 are LNHDA and SQIVND (reference sequence). Trimming stripped 7 bases from V and 0 bases from J, with 16 bases between. The CDR3 runs to 16 residues.

This clonotype was seen at least ten times. The chain uses TRBV10-3 and TRBJ2-1; 7 bases are shared with TRBD1. Germline-derived CDR1 and CDR2 are ENHRY and SYGVKD. V gave up 6 bases and J gave up 7 bases; unmatched junction bases: 12. This CDR3 spans 15 amino acids. CDR3 sequence: CAIRRDSTIGNEQFF. The CDR3 bases are TGTGCCATCAGGAGGGACAGTACAATCGGGAATGAGCAGTTCTTC.

This clonotype has at least ten counts. The CDR3 sequence is CASSIGTPNNQPQHF. CDR3 sequence (DNA): TGTGCCAGTAGTATAGGGACGCCGAACAATCAGCCCCAGCATTTT. The V call is TRBV19, the J call TRBJ1-5; the D is unclear. CDR3 size: 15 residues. Germline V gene data show CDR1 as LNHDA and CDR2 as SQIVND (reference sequence). The germline V and J ends were trimmed by 1 base and 3 bases, with 10 bases remaining between them.

This clonotype came up many times. The chain carries TRBV30 and TRBJ1-6; 8 bases are a match to TRBD1. The V and J ends lost 1 base and 7 bases, in that order; junction bases with no gene match: 3. This CDR3 contains 14 residues. Germline V lookup: CDR1 GTSNPN, CDR2 SVGIG (reference sequence). CDR3 protein: CAWSGTGPNSPLHF. Written as DNA, the CDR3 is TGTGCCTGGAGTGGGACAGGGCCAAATTCACCCCTCCACTTT.

J is TRBJ1-6 and V is TRBV2; 8 bases are shared with TRBD1. CDR1 SNHLY and CDR2 FYNNEI come from the germline V gene. This CDR3 has 15 amino acids. Trimming took 3 bases from V and 5 from J; bases not matched to a gene: 3. The CDR3 is CASSEGTGNNSPLHF. The CDR3 DNA sequence: TGTGCCAGCAGTGAGGGGACAGGAAATAATTCACCCCTCCACTTT.

In this sample, this clonotype turned up once. It may be a read error: a sequence one base away is much more abundant. This rearrangement joins TRBV6-5 to TRBJ1-5; 7 nucleotides match TRBD1. Losses at the gene ends were 6 bases for V and 3 bases for J; bases not matched to a gene: 5. Germline V gene sequence: CDR1 MNHEY, CDR2 SVGAGI. This CDR3 comprises 14 residues. The CDR3 DNA sequence: TGTGCCAGCAGCGCCAGGGGGTACAATCAGCCCCAGCATTTT. This codes for CASSARGYNQPQHF.

This clonotype occurred many times. The chain combines TRBV2 with TRBJ1-5, with D hard to call. The germline V gene encodes CDR1 SNHLY and CDR2 FYNNEI. This CDR3 has 15 amino acids. The V end lost 2 bases, the J end lost 2 bases, and 10 bases lay between the germline ends. CDR3 in amino acids: CASSEFIRGNQPQHF. In nucleotides, the CDR3 is TGTGCCAGCAGTGAATTTATCCGAGGCAATCAGCCCCAGCATTTT. The whole variable domain, filled in from reference TRBV2 and TRBJ1-5, reads EPEVTQTPSHQVTQMGQEVILRCVPISNHLYFYWYRQILGQKVEFLVSFYNNEISEKSEIFDDQFSVERPDGSNFTLKIRSTKLEDSAMYFCASSEFIRGNQPQHFGDGTRLSIL.

This sequence joins TRBV7-2 and TRBJ1-4; a possible D gene is TRBD1 (6 bases). Germline-derived CDR1 and CDR2 are SGHTA and FQGNSA. V was trimmed by 5 bases and J by 2 bases, leaving 15 bases between them. The CDR3 covers 16 residues. As DNA, the CDR3 is TGTGCCAGCAGCCCCGGGAGACAGGCGACTAATGAAAAACTGTTTTTT. Its protein product is CASSPGRQATNEKLFF.

This clonotype was observed at least ten times. The chain is built from TRBV7-3 and TRBJ2-5; 10 bases match TRBD2. Germline V CDR1 and CDR2: SGHTA, FQGTGA. V dropped 5 bases and J dropped 5; count of bases not matched to a gene: 11. CDR3 length: 16 amino acids. Here the CDR3 reads CASSHHERGGGETQYF. The CDR3 DNA reads as TGTGCCAGCAGCCATCACGAGCGGGGGGGCGGTGAGACCCAGTACTTC.

Points on this clonotype: A read error is possible here, since a much larger clone lies one base away. CDR3 nucleotides: TGTGCCAGCAGTCCCACGACAGGATCCGGGGAGCTGTTTTTT. Encoded protein: CASSPTTGSGELFF. The chain has TRBV6-5 and TRBJ2-2, with D possibly matching TRBD1 (6 bases). Deletions cut 5 bases from V and 6 bases from J, with 13 bases between. The germline CDR1 and CDR2 sequences are MNHEY and SVGAGI. The CDR3 totals 14 residues.

The chain is built from TRBV27 and TRBJ1-4, with D possibly TRBD1 on 5 matching bases. Germline-derived CDR1 and CDR2 are MNHEY and SMNVEV (reference sequence). This CDR3 spans 17 amino acids. Trimming removed 3 bases at V and 8 bases at J, with 22 bases between. As DNA, the CDR3 is TGTGCCAGCAGTTTCGGGGGGACCTACACCGGGGAGGAAAAACTGTTTTTT. Translation gives CASSFGGTYTGEEKLFF.